This T cell receptor (beta chain) was captured by sequencing in a study of blood T cell repertoires in COVID-19. In germline, CDR1 is SGHNT, CDR2 YENEEA. The CDR3 contains 18 residues. Losses at the gene ends were 3 bases for V and 0 bases for J; bases not matched to a gene: 6. Sequenced by immunoSEQ multiplex PCR; TCRdb stores in-frame clones only, minus some. The table lists 200,000 to 250,000 clones, approximately 85% of them singletons. V usage is TRBV11-3 and J usage is TRBJ2-6, with TRBD1 identical over 9 bases. The receptor's source is a woman between 45 and 60 years old who had recovered from COVID-19. Sequencing was done on a sample of PBMCs or T cells enriched from blood (not recorded which). This chain's CDR3 is CASSFGTGRSSGANVLTF. CDR3 nucleotide sequence: TGTGCCAGCAGCTTCGGGACAGGGCGAAGCTCTGGGGCCAACGTCCTGACTTTC.